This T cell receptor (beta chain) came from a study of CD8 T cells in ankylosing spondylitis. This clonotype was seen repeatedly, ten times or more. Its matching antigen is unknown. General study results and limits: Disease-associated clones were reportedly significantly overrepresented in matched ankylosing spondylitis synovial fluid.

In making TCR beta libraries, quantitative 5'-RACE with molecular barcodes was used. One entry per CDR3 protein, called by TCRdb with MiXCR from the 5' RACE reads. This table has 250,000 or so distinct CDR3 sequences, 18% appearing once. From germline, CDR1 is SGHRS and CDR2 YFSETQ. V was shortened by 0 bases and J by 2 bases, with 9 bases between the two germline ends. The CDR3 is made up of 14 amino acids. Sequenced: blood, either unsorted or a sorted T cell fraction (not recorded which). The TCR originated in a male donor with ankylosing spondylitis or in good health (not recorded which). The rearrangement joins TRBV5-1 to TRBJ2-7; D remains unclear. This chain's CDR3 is CASSLEGPAYEQYF. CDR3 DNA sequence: TGCGCCAGCAGCTTGGAAGGGCCAGCCTACGAGCAGTACTTC.